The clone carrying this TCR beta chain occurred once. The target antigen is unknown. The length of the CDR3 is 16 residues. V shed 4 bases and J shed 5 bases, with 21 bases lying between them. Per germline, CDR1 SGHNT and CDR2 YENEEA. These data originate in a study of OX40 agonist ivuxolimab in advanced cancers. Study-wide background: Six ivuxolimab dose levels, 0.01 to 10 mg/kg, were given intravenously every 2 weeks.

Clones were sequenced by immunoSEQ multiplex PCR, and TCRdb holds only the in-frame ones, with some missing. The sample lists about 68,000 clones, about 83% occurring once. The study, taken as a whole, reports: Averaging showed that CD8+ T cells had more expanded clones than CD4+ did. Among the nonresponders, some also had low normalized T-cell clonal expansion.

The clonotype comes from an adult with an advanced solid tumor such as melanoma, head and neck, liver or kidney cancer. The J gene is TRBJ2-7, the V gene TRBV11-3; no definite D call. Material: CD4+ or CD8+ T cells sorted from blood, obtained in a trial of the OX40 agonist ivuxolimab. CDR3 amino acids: CASSSPPYFRQNEQYF. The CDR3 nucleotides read TGTGCCAGCAGCTCCCCCCCGTACTTCAGGCAAAACGAGCAGTACTTC.